This T cell receptor beta chain stems from a study of blood T cells in healthy people across ages. CDR3 size: 16 residues. Study results and caveats: Naive T cell percentage showed a strong correlation with the diversity of TCR beta.

The sample holds a few counts of this clonotype. What it binds is unknown. A second PCR, run for 7 to 11 cycles, used a sample-barcoded 5' primer plus a J-beta primer mix. TCRdb analysed the 5' RACE reads with MiXCR anew, one entry per CDR3 protein. The sample shows about 380,000 distinct CDR3 sequences, 45% to 65% of them seen only once. The clonotype originates from a man in his 60s in good health. Input material: blood. The chain recombines TRBV21-1 with TRBJ2-7; no check of the table's D call, TRBD1, against the DNA was made. TRBV21-1 is shown as a pseudogene. The CDR3 region is CASSKPSQGPPYEQYF. The CDR3 DNA follows: TGTGCCAGCAGCAAACCAAGTCAGGGTCCCCCCTACGAGCAGTACTTC.